Included here is one TCR beta chain sequence, with context. The data were taken from a study of CD8 T cells in ankylosing spondylitis. TCRdb itself ran the 5' RACE reads through MiXCR, one entry per CDR3 protein. The sample lists approximately 260,000 distinct CDR3 sequences, 15% to 20% seen once, with about a third in the top ten. The trim removed 10 bases at V and 4 bases at J, leaving 10 bases unmatched. CDR1 ENHRY and CDR2 SYGVKD come from the germline V gene. The CDR3 is 14 residues long. The gene calls are TRBV10-3 and TRBJ2-5; 9 nucleotides line up with TRBD1. The TCR comes from a male donor with ankylosing spondylitis or in good health (not recorded which). The sample consisted of blood, either unsorted or a sorted T cell fraction (not recorded which). CDR3: CATSVTGGLETQYF. The CDR3 DNA is TGTGCCACCTCTGTAACAGGGGGCCTAGAGACCCAGTACTTC.